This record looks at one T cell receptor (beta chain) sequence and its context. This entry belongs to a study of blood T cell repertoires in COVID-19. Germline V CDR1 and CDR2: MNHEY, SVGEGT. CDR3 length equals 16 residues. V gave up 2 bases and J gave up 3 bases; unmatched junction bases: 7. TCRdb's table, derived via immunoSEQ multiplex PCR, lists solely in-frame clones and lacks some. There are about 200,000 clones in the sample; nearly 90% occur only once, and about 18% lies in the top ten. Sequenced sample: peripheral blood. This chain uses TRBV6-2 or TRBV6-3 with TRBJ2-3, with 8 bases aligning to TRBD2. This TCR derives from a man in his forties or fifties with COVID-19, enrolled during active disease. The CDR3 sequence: CASSYAGLVGTDTQYF. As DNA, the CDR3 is TGTGCCAGCAGTTACGCGGGACTAGTTGGTACAGATACGCAGTATTTT.